The 10 T cell receptor beta chains given below trace back to one sample, sequenced in a study of blood T cells in healthy people across ages (dated by TCRdb to between 2015 and 2017). The library came from 5' RACE. The sequencing machine was an Illumina HiSeq 2500. A second PCR of roughly 6 to 12 cycles was performed with a sample-barcoded 5' primer and a J-beta primer mix. TCRdb reanalyzed the raw reads on its own, using fastp at Q25 for trimming and MiXCR for clone calling, and kept in-frame beta chains. Each entry is one CDR3 protein sequence, shown with its most common DNA and genes. The sample table contains about 800,000 distinct CDR3 sequences; only one count was recorded for around 25% of them. The ten top clones hold under 4% of the sample. The same sample was also studied in work on T cells of mothers and their children.

Specimen: blood. Receptors were obtained from a boy younger than 18 in good health.

This clonotype was observed a few times. The V gene is TRBV20-1, the J gene TRBJ1-1; 8 nucleotides line up with TRBD1. The CDR3 is 14 residues long. J gave up 8 bases and V 4 bases, and 12 bases lay outside the gene matches. Germline V gives CDR1 DFQATT, CDR2 SNEGSKA (reference sequence). The CDR3: CSAKRDRGETEAFF. Written as DNA, the CDR3 is TGCAGTGCTAAGAGAGACAGGGGTGAAACCGAAGCTTTCTTT.

V and J are TRBV29-1 and TRBJ2-1, with 8 bases matching TRBD1. This CDR3 comprises 12 residues. Losses at the gene ends were 7 bases for V and 12 bases for J; bases not matched to a gene: 11. CDR1 is SQVTM and CDR2 is ANQGSEA in the germline V gene. For the CDR3, the DNA is TGCAGCGATCGACAGGGGAACCGGGGGCAGTTCTTC. It yields the protein CSDRQGNRGQFF.

The chain links TRBV12-3 or TRBV12-4 to TRBJ2-7; tentative D call: TRBD2 (5 bases). Trimming took off 4 bases at V and 6 bases at J, with 10 bases between the two ends. The CDR3 loop spans 12 amino acids. DNA of the CDR3: TGTGCCAGCAGTTCGGGAATAAGCGAGCAGTACTTC. This gives the protein CASSSGISEQYF.

The V call is TRBV6-5, the J call TRBJ1-1, with D possibly being TRBD1 (6 bases). The CDR3 consists of 12 residues. Trimming took off 10 bases at V and 4 bases at J, with 13 bases between the two ends. Germline lookup yields CDR1 MNHEY and CDR2 SVGAGI. CDR3 sequence reads: CATGAVGTEAFF. In DNA form, the CDR3 reads TGTGCCACGGGGGCGGTTGGCACTGAAGCTTTCTTT.

The V and J genes are TRBV14 and TRBJ2-5; tentatively, D is TRBD2 (7 bases). Trimming removed 1 base from V and 1 base from J, with 10 bases in between. The CDR3 consists of 15 residues. Germline-derived CDR1 and CDR2 are SGHDN and FVKESK. The CDR3 DNA reads TGTGCCAGCAGCCAAGCGGGGGGCTTCCAAGAGACCCAGTACTTC. The encoded protein is CASSQAGGFQETQYF.

This clonotype was counted many times. This chain links TRBV28 with TRBJ2-5; 7 bases line up with TRBD1. This CDR3 comprises 15 residues. Germline-derived CDR1 and CDR2 are MDHEN and SYDVKM. V was pared by 6 bases and J by 2 bases, with 9 bases of the junction left unmatched. CDR3 sequence reads: CASSPGTALQETQYF. CDR3 nucleotide sequence: TGTGCCAGCAGCCCCGGGACAGCGTTACAAGAGACCCAGTACTTC.

This clonotype was seen a handful of times. The genes are TRBV7-2 and TRBJ1-2; D unresolved. Germline lookup yields CDR1 SGHTA and CDR2 FQGNSA. CDR3 length: 16 residues. The V end was cut by 1 base, the J end by 2 bases, with 14 bases between. The CDR3 loop reads CASSLGGLVGNYGYTF. The CDR3 coding sequence is TGTGCCAGCAGCTTAGGAGGGCTGGTTGGAAACTATGGCTACACCTTC.

This clonotype was found a few times. The V gene is TRBV4-3, the J gene TRBJ2-4; D remains ambiguous. V was clipped by 4 bases and J by 5 bases, with 15 bases between them. In germline, CDR1 is LGHNA, CDR2 YSLEER. The CDR3 runs 15 residues. CDR3 in amino acids: CASSLDTRLQNIQYF. CDR3 sequence (DNA): TGCGCCAGCAGCCTTGACACCCGTCTACAAAACATTCAGTACTTC.

The rearrangement links TRBV18 to TRBJ2-3; 11 bases align to TRBD2. The CDR3 covers 16 residues. J lost 1 base, V lost 6 bases, and 6 bases had no gene match. Germline V lookup: CDR1 KGHSH, CDR2 LQKENI. This CDR3 reads CASSQMTSGGTDTQYF. Here the CDR3 DNA reads TGTGCCAGCTCCCAAATGACTAGCGGGGGCACAGATACGCAGTATTTT.

This chain connects TRBV10-3 to TRBJ1-2; D is unclear. There are 14 residues in the CDR3. Germline CDR1 is ENHRY and CDR2 is SYGVKD. Trimming pared 3 bases from V and 4 bases from J, leaving 12 bases between. CDR3 coding DNA: TGTGCCATCAGTGATGAAGGCTGGACCTATGGCTACACCTTC. It is translated as CAISDEGWTYGYTF.